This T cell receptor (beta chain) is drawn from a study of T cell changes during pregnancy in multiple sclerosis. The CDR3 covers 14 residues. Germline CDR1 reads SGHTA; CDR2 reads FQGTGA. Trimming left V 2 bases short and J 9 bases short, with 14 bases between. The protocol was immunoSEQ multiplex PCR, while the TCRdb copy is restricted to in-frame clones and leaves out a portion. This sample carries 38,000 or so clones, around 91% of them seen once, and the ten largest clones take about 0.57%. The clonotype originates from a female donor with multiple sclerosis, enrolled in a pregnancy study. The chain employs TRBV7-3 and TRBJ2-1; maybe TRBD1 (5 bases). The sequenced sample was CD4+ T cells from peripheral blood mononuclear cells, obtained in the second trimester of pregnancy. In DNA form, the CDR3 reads TGTGCCAGCAGCTTATATCAGGGTAGGGGTGAGCAGTTCTTC. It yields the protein CASSLYQGRGEQFF.